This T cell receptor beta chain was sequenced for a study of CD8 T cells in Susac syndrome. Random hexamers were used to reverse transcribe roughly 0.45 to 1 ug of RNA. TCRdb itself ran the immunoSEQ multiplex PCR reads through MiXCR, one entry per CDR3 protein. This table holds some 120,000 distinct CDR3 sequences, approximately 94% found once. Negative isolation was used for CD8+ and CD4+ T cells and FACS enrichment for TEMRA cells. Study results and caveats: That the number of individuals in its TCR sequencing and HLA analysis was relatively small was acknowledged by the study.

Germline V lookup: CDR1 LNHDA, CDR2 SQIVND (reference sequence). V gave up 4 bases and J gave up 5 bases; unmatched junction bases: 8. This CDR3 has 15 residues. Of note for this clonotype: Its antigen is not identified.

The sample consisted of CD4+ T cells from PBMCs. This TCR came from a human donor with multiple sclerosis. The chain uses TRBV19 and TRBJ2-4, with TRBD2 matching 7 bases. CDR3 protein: CASSTRRLAENIQYF. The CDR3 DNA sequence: TGTGCCAGTAGTACGCGGAGGCTAGCGGAAAACATTCAGTACTTC.